This T cell receptor (beta chain) was recovered during a study of T cell responses to AZD1222 COVID-19 vaccine (dated by TCRdb to the early 2020s). Broadly, across the study: TCR sequencing was performed for 230 to 250 trial participants, of whom about 200 were given two doses of AZD1222 and around 25 were given two doses of MenACWY control vaccine. Trial participants were enrolled into age subgroups of 18-55, 56-69 and 70-plus years, which contained about 150, 27 and 61 TCR-sequenced participants, respectively. Overall study results and their limits: Nearly half of unique spike-specific TCRs reportedly recognized epitopes outside regions mutated in the B.1.351 and B.1.1.7 variants. Conclusions about previously exposed vaccinees are limited because only five to seven AZD1222 recipients were SARS-CoV-2 seropositive at baseline. Because no day 14 peak-response samples were available, repertoires were characterized only after the peak T cell response. The 56-69-year group was small, and its depth increase did not reach significance, likely because of low power. Most participants were white British and females outnumbered males, and the authors suggested that clonal diversity may have been underestimated. CD4 TCRs associated with the vaccine covered the entire spike protein, and the dominant responses were in regions 160-218 and 743-854. After two AZD1222 doses, spike-specific TCR breadth and depth were significantly higher than at day 0 and than in MenACWY recipients.

In the case of this clone: It lacks a known antigen. The input lacks base qualities; no much larger clone sits a single base away.

The CDR3 regions of human TCRbeta chains were analyzed by immunosequencing. In the original analysis: TCRs in the repertoires were matched against a reference library of SARS-CoV-2-specific TCRs that had been generated with the MIRA antigen-specificity platform. Breadth was defined as the fraction of unique TCRs that were SARS-CoV-2-associated, and depth was defined as the fraction of total T cells that were SARS-CoV-2-associated. Using the MIRA data, each spike-specific TCR was mapped to the spike region that the TCR reacts to and placed in a CD4 or CD8 class. Log10-transformed breadth and depth values were compared by one-way ANOVA with Sidak's multiple comparisons tests. TCRdb obtained this table from immuneACCESS and retained in-frame rearrangements with V and J assigned. These tables miss some clones; where compared with another copy, unresolved V genes account for less than half of the shortfall, and the remainder is unexplained. V, J and clone size derive from that table, while D and trimming were established from the DNA sequence. The sample yields some 150,000 clones; about 82% were counted once. The ten largest clones take up approximately 5% of the sample.

The meaning of the sample's time point label: about 28 days (+/-7) after the second vaccine dose. Because spike-specific TCR depth and breadth did not differ between the two schedules, AZD1222 recipients who got a second dose at roughly 4 weeks were pooled with those who got a second dose at roughly 12 weeks. The vaccinee samples were drawn from two UK trials, COV001 and COV002, one of which was a single-blind randomized controlled phase 2/3 trial testing AZD1222 (ChAdOx1 nCoV-19) in healthy adults. Trial participant PBMC samples were collected at day 0 and day 28 after the second dose for TCRbeta chain sequencing. Reading the germline V gene (reference sequence) gives CDR1 SEHNR and CDR2 FQNEAQ. The CDR3 has 13 amino acids, counting the end cysteine and phenylalanine. Only CDR3 DNA is held: 39 bases, read in frame from base 1. V and J are truncated by 6 bases and 8 bases respectively, leaving an intervening sequence of 16 bases.

The chain employs TRBV7-9 and TRBJ1-1; a tentative D match to TRBD1 spans 6 bases. The starting material was peripheral blood, obtained 28 days after the second AZD1222 dose. This sequence was found in an adult who received the AZD1222 COVID-19 vaccine. In nucleotide form, the sequence is TGTGCCAGCAGACTCTCAGGGGCGGTGGAAGCTTTCTTT. It codes for CASRLSGAVEAFF.